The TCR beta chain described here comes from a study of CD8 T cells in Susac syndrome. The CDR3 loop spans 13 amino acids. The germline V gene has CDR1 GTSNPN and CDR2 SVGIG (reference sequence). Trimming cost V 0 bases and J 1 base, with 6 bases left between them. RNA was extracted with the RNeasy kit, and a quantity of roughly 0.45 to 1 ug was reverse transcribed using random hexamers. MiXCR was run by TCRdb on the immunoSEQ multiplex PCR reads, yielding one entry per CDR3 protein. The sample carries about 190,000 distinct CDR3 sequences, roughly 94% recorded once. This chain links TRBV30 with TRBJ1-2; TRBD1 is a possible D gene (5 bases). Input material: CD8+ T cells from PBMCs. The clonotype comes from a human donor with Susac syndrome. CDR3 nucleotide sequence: TGTGCCTGGAGTGTACAGGTTAACTATGGCTACACCTTC. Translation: CAWSVQVNYGYTF.